This T cell receptor (beta chain) was captured in a study of CD8+CD57+ T cells in acquired aplastic anemia. Notes on the study in general: A significant difference in CD8+ Simpson's diversity between patients and controls was not found.

Germline loops: CDR1 MNHEY, CDR2 SMNVEV (reference sequence). CDR3 length equals 15 residues. Trimming removed 2 bases at V and 6 bases at J, with 11 bases between. Only a few counts were recorded for this clonotype. No antigen is known for it. CD8+CD57+ cell expansion had been shown by flow cytometry in patients chosen for sequencing. Genomic DNA, serving as template, underwent TCR beta VDJ and CDR3 profiling. One entry per CDR3 protein, called by TCRdb with MiXCR from the reads. The top ten hold about 2.9% of the sample, which has about 160,000 distinct CDR3 sequences, around 43% seen once. This receptor was identified in a human donor with aplastic anemia. The sample taken for sequencing was sorted CD4+, CD8+, or CD8+CD57+ T cells (not recorded which) from PBMCs. V is TRBV27 and J is TRBJ1-6, with unresolved D. CDR3 in DNA: TGTGCCAGCAGTTTAAGGGCAGCCCCTAATTCACCCCTCCACTTT. Encoded protein: CASSLRAAPNSPLHF.